The next 6 T cell receptor beta chains were all read from a single sample in a study of blood T cell repertoires in COVID-19. Sequencing used immunoSEQ multiplex PCR; TCRdb keeps in-frame clones, though not all of them. The table records more than 110,000 clones, roughly 80% of them present only once. Source material: peripheral blood. These receptors were taken from a human donor in a cohort sampled during active COVID-19.

This chain links TRBV7-2 with TRBJ2-2; D perhaps matches TRBD1 (5 bases). V was pared by 1 base and J by 7 bases, with 13 bases between. CDR3 length equals 15 residues. The germline V gene encodes CDR1 SGHTA and CDR2 FQGNSA. The CDR3 reads CASSLEGAVIGELFF. CDR3 coding DNA: TGTGCCAGCAGCTTAGAAGGGGCCGTGATCGGGGAGCTGTTTTTT.

This clone was observed a handful of times. CDR3 sequence (DNA): TGTGCCAGCAGCTCGAGTGGGGCGGACACTGAAGCTTTCTTT. Translation gives CASSSSGADTEAFF. This rearrangement joins TRBV7-9 to TRBJ1-1, with D perhaps matching TRBD1 (5 bases). Between the trimmed V and J ends, which lost 4 bases and 3 bases, there was a span of 12 bases. CDR3 size: 14 residues. CDR1 and CDR2 from the germline V gene are SEHNR and FQNEAQ (reference sequence).

The rearrangement joins TRBV7-2 to TRBJ2-3; D is unclear. The V end lost 5 bases, the J end lost 1 base, and 10 bases lay between the germline ends. Germline CDR1 SGHTA, CDR2 FQGNSA. The CDR3 length is 14 residues. CDR3 in amino acids: CASSERVRTDTQYF. Written as DNA, the CDR3 is TGTGCCAGCAGCGAACGGGTCCGCACAGATACGCAGTATTTT.

The sample holds one count of this clone. The sample holds other DNA sequences that translate to the same CDR3. CDR3 loop: CASSRDSYGYTF. The CDR3 DNA reads as TGTGCCAGCAGTAGGGACAGCTATGGCTACACCTTC. The chain is built from TRBV12-3 or TRBV12-4 and TRBJ1-2; 7 bases agree with TRBD1. The CDR3 runs to 12 residues. The ends lost 5 bases at V and 4 bases at J; junction bases unmatched: 1.

The chain has TRBV18 and TRBJ2-3; maybe TRBD1 (5 bases). The CDR3 loop spans 14 amino acids. V shed 2 bases and J shed 2 bases, with 8 bases lying between them. Germline CDR1 KGHSH, CDR2 LQKENI. The CDR3 sequence is CASSPDGATDTQYF. CDR3 in DNA: TGTGCCAGCTCACCAGATGGGGCCACAGATACGCAGTATTTT.

J is TRBJ2-7 and V is TRBV7-6; 8 nucleotides match TRBD2. Germline V gene sequence: CDR1 SGHVS, CDR2 FNYEAQ. The CDR3 totals 16 residues. V shed 1 base and J 0 bases; nucleotides not matched to a gene: 5. The CDR3 DNA reads TGTGCCAGCAGCTTAGTGGGCGGGGGGTACTCCTACGAGCAGTACTTC. This gives the protein CASSLVGGGYSYEQYF. The variable domain in full, with the rest retrieved from reference TRBV7-6 and TRBJ2-7, is GAGVSQSPRYKVTKRGQDVALRCDPISGHVSLYWYRQALGQGPEFLTYFNYEAQQDKSGLPNDRFSAERPEGSISTLTIQRTEQRDSAMYRCASSLVGGGYSYEQYFGPGTRLTVT.